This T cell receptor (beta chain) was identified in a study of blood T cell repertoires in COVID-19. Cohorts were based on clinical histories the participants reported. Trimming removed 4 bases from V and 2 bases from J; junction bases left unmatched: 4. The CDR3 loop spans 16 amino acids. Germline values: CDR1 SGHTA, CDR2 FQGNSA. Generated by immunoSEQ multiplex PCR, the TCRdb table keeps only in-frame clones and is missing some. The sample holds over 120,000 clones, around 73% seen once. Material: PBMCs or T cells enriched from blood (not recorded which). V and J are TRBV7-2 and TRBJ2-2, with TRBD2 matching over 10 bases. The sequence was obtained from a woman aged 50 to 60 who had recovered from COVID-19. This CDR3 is CASSSGTSVNTGELFF. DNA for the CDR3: TGTGCCAGCAGCTCAGGGACTAGCGTTAACACCGGGGAGCTGTTTTTT.